These 10 T cell receptor beta chains were sequenced from one sample in a study of cytomegalovirus exposure and HLA in healthy donors. This PCR relied on a set of 60 Vbeta primers and 13 Jbeta primers. Produced via immunoSEQ multiplex PCR; TCRdb's table is partial and in-frame only. Of 150,000 to 200,000 clones listed, under 85% are singletons. The sample was PBMCs. The receptor source for this set is a middle-aged man in good health and CMV-seropositive.

V and J are TRBV6-5 and TRBJ2-1; perhaps TRBD1 as D (6 bases). The CDR3 has 15 residues. Germline V lookup: CDR1 MNHEY, CDR2 SVGAGI. Trimming removed 0 bases from V and 7 bases from J, with 13 bases in between. CDR3 residues: CASSYSAGVGNEQFF. CDR3 sequence (DNA): TGTGCCAGCAGTTACTCGGCAGGGGTTGGGAATGAGCAGTTCTTC.

The chain has TRBV28 and TRBJ2-5; 10 bases fit TRBD2. V lost 5 bases to trimming and J lost 4 bases; unmatched junction nucleotides: 4. From germline, CDR1 is MDHEN and CDR2 SYDVKM. The CDR3 totals 14 residues. The CDR3 DNA reads TGTGCCAGCAGTCTTAGCGGGGGGACAGAGACCCAGTACTTC. Its protein is CASSLSGGTETQYF.

A single count supports this clone. In DNA form, the CDR3 reads TGTGCCAGCAGCCCCTCTTATTCAGGGCAGTTCTTC. Its protein product is CASSPSYSGQFF. This rearrangement joins TRBV5-8 to TRBJ2-1, with D hard to call. This CDR3 contains 12 residues. Trimming took off 4 bases at V and 12 bases at J, with 14 bases between the two ends. Germline CDR1 is SGHTS and CDR2 is YDEGEE.

The chain recombines TRBV7-2 with TRBJ1-3; TRBD1 matches at 11 bases. Germline CDR1 reads SGHTA; CDR2 reads FQGNSA. V was clipped by 2 bases and J by 2 bases; unmatched bases: 2. There are 16 residues in the CDR3. CDR3 nucleotide sequence: TGTGCCAGCAGCTTAAGGGGACAGGGGGCTGGAAACACCATATATTTT. This translates into CASSLRGQGAGNTIYF.

This clone was detected only once. The chain carries TRBV25-1 and TRBJ2-5; D is possibly TRBD2 (5 bases). Germline assignment: CDR1 MGHDK and CDR2 SYGVNS. The CDR3 is 14 amino acids. Trimming shortened V by 5 bases and J by 4 bases, and 14 bases separated the two germline ends. CDR3 DNA sequence: TGTGCCAGCAGTATCCGGGGAGAGGTAGAGACCCAGTACTTC. The encoded protein is CASSIRGEVETQYF. The whole variable domain, filled in from reference TRBV25-1 and TRBJ2-5, reads EADIYQTPRYLVIGTGKKITLECSQTMGHDKMYWYQQDPGMELHLIHYSYGVNSTEKGDLSSESTVSRIRTEHFPLTLESARPSHTSQYLCASSIRGEVETQYFGPGTRLLVL.

The V and J genes are TRBV9 and TRBJ2-3, with 11 bases fitting TRBD2. The germline gives CDR1 SGDLS, CDR2 YYNGEE. The CDR3 has 15 amino acids. The trim removed 3 bases at V and 7 bases at J, leaving 7 bases unmatched. Written as DNA, the CDR3 is TGTGCCAGCAGCGGTAGCGGGAGGGCCGGGTATACGCAGTATTTT. It specifies CASSGSGRAGYTQYF.

This chain joins TRBV6-1 and TRBJ2-7; D perhaps matches TRBD2 (6 bases). Per germline, CDR1 MNHNS and CDR2 SASEGT. This CDR3 has 14 amino acids. Trimming took off 2 bases at V and 6 bases at J, with 14 bases between the two ends. The CDR3 reads CASSEWGERTEQYF. The CDR3 DNA follows: TGTGCCAGCAGTGAATGGGGGGAAAGGACCGAGCAGTACTTC.

The chain combines TRBV30 with TRBJ2-1, with 11 bases fitting TRBD2. J gave up 10 bases and V 4 bases, and 6 bases lay outside the gene matches. This CDR3 has 13 amino acids. The germline V gene encodes CDR1 GTSNPN and CDR2 SVGIG (reference sequence). DNA of the CDR3: TGTGCCTGGATGGTAGCGGGGGGGAGAGAGCAGTTCTTC. It codes for CAWMVAGGREQFF.

The V call is TRBV18, the J call TRBJ1-6; TRBD1 matches at 9 bases. J lost 14 bases, V lost 6 bases, and 11 bases had no gene match. The CDR3 length is 14 residues. Germline V gene sequence: CDR1 KGHSH, CDR2 LQKENI. CDR3 bases: TGTGCCAGCTCGGCCGGGACAGGGCTGGGAGCCCTCCACTTT. It is translated as CASSAGTGLGALHF.

V and J are TRBV21-1 and TRBJ1-5; TRBD1 was called by the table and not checked on the DNA. TRBV21-1 is noted as a pseudogene. This CDR3 is 14 amino acids long. DNA for the CDR3: TGTGCCAGCAGCAAAGCGCAGGGTAATCAGCCCCAGCATTTT. Its translation is CASSKAQGNQPQHF.